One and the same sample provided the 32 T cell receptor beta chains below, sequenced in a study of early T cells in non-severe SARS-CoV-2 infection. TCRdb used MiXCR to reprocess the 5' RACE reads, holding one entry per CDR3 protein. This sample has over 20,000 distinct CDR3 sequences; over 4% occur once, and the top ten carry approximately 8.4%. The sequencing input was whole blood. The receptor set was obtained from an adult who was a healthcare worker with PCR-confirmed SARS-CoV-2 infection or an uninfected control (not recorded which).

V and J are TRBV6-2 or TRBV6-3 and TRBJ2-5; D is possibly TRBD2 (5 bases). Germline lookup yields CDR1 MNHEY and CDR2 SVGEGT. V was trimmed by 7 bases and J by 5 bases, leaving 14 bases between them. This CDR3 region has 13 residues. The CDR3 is CASTRTVMETQYF. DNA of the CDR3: TGTGCCAGCACCCGGACTGTGATGGAGACCCAGTACTTC.

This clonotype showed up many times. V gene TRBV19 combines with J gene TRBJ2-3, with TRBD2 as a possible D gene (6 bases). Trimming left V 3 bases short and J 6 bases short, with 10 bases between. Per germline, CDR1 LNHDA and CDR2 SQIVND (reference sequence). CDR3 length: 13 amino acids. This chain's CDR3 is CASSIGGLDTQYF. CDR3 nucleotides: TGTGCCAGTAGTATCGGGGGTTTGGATACGCAGTATTTT.

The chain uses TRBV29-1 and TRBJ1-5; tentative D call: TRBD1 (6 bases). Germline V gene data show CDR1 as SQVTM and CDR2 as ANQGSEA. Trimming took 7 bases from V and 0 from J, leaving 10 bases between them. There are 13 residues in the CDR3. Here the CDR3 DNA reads TGCAGCGCGGGGGGGCATAGCAATCAGCCCCAGCATTTT. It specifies CSAGGHSNQPQHF.

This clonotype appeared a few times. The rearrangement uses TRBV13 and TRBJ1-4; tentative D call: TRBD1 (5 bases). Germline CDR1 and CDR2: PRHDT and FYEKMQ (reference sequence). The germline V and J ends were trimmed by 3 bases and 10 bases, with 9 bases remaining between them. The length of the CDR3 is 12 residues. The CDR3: CASSLTTGKLFF. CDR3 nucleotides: TGTGCCAGCAGCTTGACCACAGGAAAACTGTTTTTT.

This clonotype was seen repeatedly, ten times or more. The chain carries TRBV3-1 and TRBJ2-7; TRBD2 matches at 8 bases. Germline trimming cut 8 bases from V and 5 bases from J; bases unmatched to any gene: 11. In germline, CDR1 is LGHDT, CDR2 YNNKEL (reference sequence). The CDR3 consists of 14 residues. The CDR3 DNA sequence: TGTGCCAGCTCGGCCCCGGGAGGGACGAACGAGCAGTACTTC. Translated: CASSAPGGTNEQYF.

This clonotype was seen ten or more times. The CDR3 region has the DNA TGCAGTGCTACCCAACGGGGGGCGAGCTCCTACAATGAGCAGTTCTTC. As protein: CSATQRGASSYNEQFF. The V and J genes are TRBV20-1 and TRBJ2-1; possibly TRBD2 for D (7 bases). The germline gives CDR1 DFQATT, CDR2 SNEGSKA (reference sequence). V was cut by 4 bases and J by 0 bases, with 16 bases left in between. The CDR3 covers 16 residues.

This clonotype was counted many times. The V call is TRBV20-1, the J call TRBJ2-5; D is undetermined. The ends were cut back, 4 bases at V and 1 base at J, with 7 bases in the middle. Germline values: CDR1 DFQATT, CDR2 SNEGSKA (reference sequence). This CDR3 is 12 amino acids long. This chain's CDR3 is CSATNLQETQYF. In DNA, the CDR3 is TGCAGTGCTACGAATCTCCAAGAGACCCAGTACTTC.

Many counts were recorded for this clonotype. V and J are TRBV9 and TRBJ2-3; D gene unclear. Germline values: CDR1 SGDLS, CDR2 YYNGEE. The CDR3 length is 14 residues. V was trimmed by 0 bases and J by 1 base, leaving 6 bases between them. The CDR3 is CASSVGSRTDTQYF. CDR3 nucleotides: TGTGCCAGCAGCGTAGGTTCCCGCACAGATACGCAGTATTTT. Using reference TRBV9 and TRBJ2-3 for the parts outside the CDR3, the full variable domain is DSGVTQTPKHLITATGQRVTLRCSPRSGDLSVYWYQQSLDQGLQFLIQYYNGEERAKGNILERFSAQQFPDLHSELNLSSLELGDSALYFCASSVGSRTDTQYFGPGTRLTVL.

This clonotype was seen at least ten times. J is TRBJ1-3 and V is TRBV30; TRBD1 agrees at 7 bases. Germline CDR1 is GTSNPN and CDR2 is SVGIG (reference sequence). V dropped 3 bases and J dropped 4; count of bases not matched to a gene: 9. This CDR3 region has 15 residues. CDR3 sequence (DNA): TGTGCCTGGAGGCGAGGACAGGCTTCAGGAAACACCATATATTTT. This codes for CAWRRGQASGNTIYF. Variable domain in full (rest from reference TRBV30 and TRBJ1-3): SQTIHQWPATLVQPVGSPLSLECTVEGTSNPNLYWYRQAAGRGLQLLFYSVGIGQISSEVPQNLSASRPQDRQFILSSKKLLLSDSGFYLCAWRRGQASGNTIYFGEGSWLTVV.

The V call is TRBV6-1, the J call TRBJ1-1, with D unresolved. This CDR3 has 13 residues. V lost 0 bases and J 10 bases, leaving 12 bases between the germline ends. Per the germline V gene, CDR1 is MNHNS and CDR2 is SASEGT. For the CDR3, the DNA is TGTGCCAGCAGTGAAGCGTGGTCGAAGGGAGCTTTCTTT. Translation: CASSEAWSKGAFF.

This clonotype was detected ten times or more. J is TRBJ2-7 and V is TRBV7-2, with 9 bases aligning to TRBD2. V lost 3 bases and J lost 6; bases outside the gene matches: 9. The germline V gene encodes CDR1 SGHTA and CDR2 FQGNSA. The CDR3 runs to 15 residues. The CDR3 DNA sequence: TGTGCCAGCAGCTTCTACGGCGGGGGGGCCTTCGAGCAGTACTTC. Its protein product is CASSFYGGGAFEQYF. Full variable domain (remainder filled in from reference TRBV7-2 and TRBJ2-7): GAGVSQSPSNKVTEKGKDVELRCDPISGHTALYWYRQSLGQGLEFLIYFQGNSAPDKSGLPSDRFSAERTGGSVSTLTIQRTQQEDSAVYLCASSFYGGGAFEQYFGPGTRLTVT.

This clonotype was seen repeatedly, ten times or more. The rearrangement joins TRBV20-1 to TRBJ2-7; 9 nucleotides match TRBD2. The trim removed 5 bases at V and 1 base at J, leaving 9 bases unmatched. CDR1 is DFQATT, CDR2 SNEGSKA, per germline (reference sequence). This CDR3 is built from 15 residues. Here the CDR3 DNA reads TGCAGTGCTTACCCGGGACTAGCTTATTCCTACGAGCAGTACTTC. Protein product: CSAYPGLAYSYEQYF.

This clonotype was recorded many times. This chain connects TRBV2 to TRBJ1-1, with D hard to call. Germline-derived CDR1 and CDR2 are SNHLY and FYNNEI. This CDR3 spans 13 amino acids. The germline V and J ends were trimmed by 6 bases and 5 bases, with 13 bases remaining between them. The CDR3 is CASSDGPLTEAFF. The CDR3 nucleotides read TGTGCCAGCAGCGACGGGCCGCTAACTGAAGCTTTCTTT.

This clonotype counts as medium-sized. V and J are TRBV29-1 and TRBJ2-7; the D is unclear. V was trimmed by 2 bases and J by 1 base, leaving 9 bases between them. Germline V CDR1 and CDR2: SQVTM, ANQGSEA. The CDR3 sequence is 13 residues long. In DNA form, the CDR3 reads TGCAGCGTTGAACCCGCCGGTTCCTACGAGCAGTACTTC. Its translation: CSVEPAGSYEQYF.

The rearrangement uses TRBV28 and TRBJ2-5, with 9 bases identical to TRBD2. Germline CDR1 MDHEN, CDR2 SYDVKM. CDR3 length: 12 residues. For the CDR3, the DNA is TGTGGGGCTAGCGGGGTTCAAGAGACCCAGTACTTC. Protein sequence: CGASGVQETQYF.

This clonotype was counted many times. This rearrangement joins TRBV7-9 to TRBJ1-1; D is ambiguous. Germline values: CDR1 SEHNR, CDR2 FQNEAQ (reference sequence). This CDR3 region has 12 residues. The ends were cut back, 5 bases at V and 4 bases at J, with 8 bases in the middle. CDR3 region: CASSLPFTEAFF. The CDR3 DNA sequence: TGTGCCAGCAGCCTGCCATTCACTGAAGCTTTCTTT.

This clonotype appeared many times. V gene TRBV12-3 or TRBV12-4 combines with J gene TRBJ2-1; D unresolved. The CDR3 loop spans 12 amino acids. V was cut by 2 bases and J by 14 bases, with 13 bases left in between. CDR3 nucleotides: TGTGCCAGCAGTTTATACGGGTTAAGGGAGTTCTTC. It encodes CASSLYGLREFF.

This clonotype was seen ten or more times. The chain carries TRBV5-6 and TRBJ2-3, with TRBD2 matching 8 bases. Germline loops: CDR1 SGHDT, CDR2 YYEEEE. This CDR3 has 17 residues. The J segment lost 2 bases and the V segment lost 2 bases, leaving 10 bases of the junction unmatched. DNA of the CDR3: TGTGCCAGCAGCTTCTTAAGCGGGGGTACTTTCACAGATACGCAGTATTTT. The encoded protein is CASSFLSGGTFTDTQYF. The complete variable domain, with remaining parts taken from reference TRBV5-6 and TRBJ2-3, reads DAGVTQSPTHLIKTRGQQVTLRCSPKSGHDTVSWYQQALGQGPQFIFQYYEEEERQRGNFPDRFSGHQFPNYSSELNVNALLLGDSALYLCASSFLSGGTFTDTQYFGPGTRLTVL.

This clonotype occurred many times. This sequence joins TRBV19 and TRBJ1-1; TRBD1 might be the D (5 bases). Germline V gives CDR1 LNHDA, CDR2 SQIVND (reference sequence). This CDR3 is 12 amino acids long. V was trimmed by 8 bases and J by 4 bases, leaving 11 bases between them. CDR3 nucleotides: TGTGCCAGTGCGAGGGGTGTCACTGAAGCTTTCTTT. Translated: CASARGVTEAFF. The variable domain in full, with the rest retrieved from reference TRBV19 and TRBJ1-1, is DGGITQSPKYLFRKEGQNVTLSCEQNLNHDAMYWYRQDPGQGLRLIYYSQIVNDFQKGDIAEGYSVSREKKESFPLTVTSAQKNPTAFYLCASARGVTEAFFGQGTRLTVV.

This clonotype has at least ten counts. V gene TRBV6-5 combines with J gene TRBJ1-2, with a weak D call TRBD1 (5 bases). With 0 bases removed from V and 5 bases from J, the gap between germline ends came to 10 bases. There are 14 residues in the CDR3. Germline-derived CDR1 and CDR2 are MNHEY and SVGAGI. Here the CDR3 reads CASSYSQGVYGYTF. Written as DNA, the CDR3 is TGTGCCAGCAGTTACTCGCAGGGAGTATATGGCTACACCTTC.

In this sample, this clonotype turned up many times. The CDR3 DNA sequence: TGCAGTGCTTTGACAGGAGCCTACGAGCAGTACTTC. This codes for CSALTGAYEQYF. The rearrangement uses TRBV20-1 and TRBJ2-7; D is possibly TRBD1 (6 bases). CDR3 length: 12 residues. V was cut by 5 bases and J by 2 bases, with 10 bases left in between. Germline V CDR1 and CDR2: DFQATT, SNEGSKA (reference sequence).

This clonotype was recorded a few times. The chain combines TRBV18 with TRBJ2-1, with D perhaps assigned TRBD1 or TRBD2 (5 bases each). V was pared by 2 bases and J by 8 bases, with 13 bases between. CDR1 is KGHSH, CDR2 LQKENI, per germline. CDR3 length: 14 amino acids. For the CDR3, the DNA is TGTGCCAGCTCACCAAAGGCAGGGCGGGATGAGCAGTTCTTC. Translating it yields CASSPKAGRDEQFF.

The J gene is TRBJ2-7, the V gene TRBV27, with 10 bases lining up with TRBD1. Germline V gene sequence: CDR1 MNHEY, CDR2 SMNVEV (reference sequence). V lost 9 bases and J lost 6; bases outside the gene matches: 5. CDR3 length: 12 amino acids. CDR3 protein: CASRTGGREQYF. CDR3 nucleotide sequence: TGTGCCAGTAGGACAGGGGGGCGCGAGCAGTACTTC.

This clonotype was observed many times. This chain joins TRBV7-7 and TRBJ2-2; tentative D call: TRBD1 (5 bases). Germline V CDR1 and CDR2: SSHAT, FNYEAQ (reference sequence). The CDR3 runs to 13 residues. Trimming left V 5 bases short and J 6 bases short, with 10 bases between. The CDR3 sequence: CASSPREPGELFF. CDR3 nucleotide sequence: TGTGCCAGCAGCCCCAGGGAACCCGGGGAGCTGTTTTTT.

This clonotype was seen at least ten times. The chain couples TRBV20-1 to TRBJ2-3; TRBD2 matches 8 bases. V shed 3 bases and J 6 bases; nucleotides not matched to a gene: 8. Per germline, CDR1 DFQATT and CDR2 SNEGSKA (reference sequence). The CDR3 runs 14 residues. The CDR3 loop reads CSARKGGGPDTQYF. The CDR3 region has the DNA TGCAGTGCTAGGAAGGGCGGGGGGCCCGATACGCAGTATTTT.

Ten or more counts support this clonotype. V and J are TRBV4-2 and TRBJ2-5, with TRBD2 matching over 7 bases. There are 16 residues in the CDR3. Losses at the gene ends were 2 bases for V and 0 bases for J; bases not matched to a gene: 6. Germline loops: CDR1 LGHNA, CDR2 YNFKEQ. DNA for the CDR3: TGTGCCAGCAGCCAACAAAGGAGCGGGGACCAAGAGACCCAGTACTTC. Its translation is CASSQQRSGDQETQYF.

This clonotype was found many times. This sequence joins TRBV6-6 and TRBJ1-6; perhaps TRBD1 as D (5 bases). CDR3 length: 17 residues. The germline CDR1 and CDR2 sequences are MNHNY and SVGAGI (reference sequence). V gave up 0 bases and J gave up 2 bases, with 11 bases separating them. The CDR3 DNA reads TGTGCCAGCAGTTACTCCGGGGCTGGGACCTATAATTCACCCCTCCACTTT. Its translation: CASSYSGAGTYNSPLHF.

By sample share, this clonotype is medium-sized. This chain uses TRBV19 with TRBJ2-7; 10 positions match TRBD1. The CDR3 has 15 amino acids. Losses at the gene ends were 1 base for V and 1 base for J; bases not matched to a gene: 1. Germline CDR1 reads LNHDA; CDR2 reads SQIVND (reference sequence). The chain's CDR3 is CASSIGDRGSYEQYF. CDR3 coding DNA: TGTGCCAGTAGTATAGGGGACAGGGGTTCCTACGAGCAGTACTTC.

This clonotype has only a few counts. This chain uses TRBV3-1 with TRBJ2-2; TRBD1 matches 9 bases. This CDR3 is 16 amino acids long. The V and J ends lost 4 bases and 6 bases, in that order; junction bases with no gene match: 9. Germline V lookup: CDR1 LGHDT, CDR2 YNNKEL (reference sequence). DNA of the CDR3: TGTGCCAGCAGCCCCAGGGGGACAGGGCGTTCCGGGGAGCTGTTTTTT. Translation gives CASSPRGTGRSGELFF.

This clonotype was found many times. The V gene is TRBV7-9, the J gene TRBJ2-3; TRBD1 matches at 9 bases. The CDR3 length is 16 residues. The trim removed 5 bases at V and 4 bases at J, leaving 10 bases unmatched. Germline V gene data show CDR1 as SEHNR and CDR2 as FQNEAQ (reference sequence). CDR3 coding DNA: TGTGCCAGCAGCCAGGGAGTGGGGACAGGGCCAGATACGCAGTATTTT. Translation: CASSQGVGTGPDTQYF.

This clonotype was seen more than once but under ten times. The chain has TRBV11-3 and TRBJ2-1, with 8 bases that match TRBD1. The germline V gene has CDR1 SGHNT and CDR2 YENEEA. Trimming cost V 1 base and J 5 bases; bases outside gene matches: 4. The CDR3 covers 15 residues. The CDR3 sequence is CASSLGTGIDNEQFF. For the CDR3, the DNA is TGTGCCAGCAGCTTAGGGACAGGGATCGACAATGAGCAGTTCTTC.

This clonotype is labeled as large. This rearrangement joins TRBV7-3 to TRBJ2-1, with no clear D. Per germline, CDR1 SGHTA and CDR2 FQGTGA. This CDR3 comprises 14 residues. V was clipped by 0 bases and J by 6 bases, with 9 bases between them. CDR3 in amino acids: CASSLTLLGNEQFF. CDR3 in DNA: TGTGCCAGCAGCTTAACCCTTCTGGGCAATGAGCAGTTCTTC.